Listed below are T cell receptor beta chains from one sample, sequenced in a study of T cell changes during pregnancy in multiple sclerosis. Some clones are missing from TCRdb's copy, which holds only in-frame ones; the method was immunoSEQ multiplex PCR. The data contain 30,000 to 35,000 clones, around 90% of them singletons. The sequences come from CD8+ T cells from peripheral blood mononuclear cells, collected in the third trimester of pregnancy. Source of these receptors: a female donor with multiple sclerosis, enrolled in a pregnancy study. CDR3s include the opening cysteine and the closing phenylalanine or tryptophan. D genes are given only for firm matches. Clone size, where shown, is once, few, many, or a class for clones that have expanded.

abundance	v_gene	j_gene	d_gene	CDR3aa	CDR3nt
-	TRBV4-3	TRBJ1-2	-	CASSQDSSTADLYGYTF	TGCGCCAGCAGCCAAGATTCGAGTACAGCTGATCTCTATGGCTACACCTTC
-	TRBV11-2	TRBJ2-7	TRBD1	CASSLKAKFGRDRTYEQYF	TGTGCCAGCAGCTTAAAAGCGAAATTTGGGCGGGACAGGACTTACGAGCAGTACTTC
-	TRBV4-1	TRBJ2-1	TRBD2	CASSPGTSGGNEQFF	TGCGCCAGCAGCCCCGGGACTAGCGGGGGGAATGAGCAGTTCTTC
-	TRBV2	TRBJ1-2	TRBD1	CASLGQGGDYGYTF	TGTGCCAGTCTGGGACAGGGGGGCGACTATGGCTACACCTTC
-	TRBV15	TRBJ1-6	-	CATSRDLGLNSPLHF	TGTGCCACCAGCAGAGATCTAGGCCTTAATTCACCCCTCCACTTT
medium-sized	TRBV6-4	TRBJ2-1	TRBD2	CASSDGTTNEQFF	TGTGCCAGCAGTGACGGGACTACCAATGAGCAGTTCTTC
-	TRBV27	TRBJ1-6	TRBD1	CASRPGTGDSPLHF	TGTGCCAGTCGTCCCGGGACAGGGGATTCACCCCTCCACTTT
-	TRBV27	TRBJ2-2	-	CASSFLPNTGELFF	TGTGCCAGCAGTTTCCTCCCGAACACCGGGGAGCTGTTTTTT
-	TRBV9	TRBJ2-7	TRBD2	CASSVEASGGGDEQYF	TGTGCCAGCAGCGTAGAGGCTAGCGGGGGAGGCGACGAGCAGTACTTC
-	TRBV9	TRBJ2-1	TRBD2	CASSLGTSGLEQFF	TGTGCCAGCAGCCTAGGGACTAGCGGGCTTGAGCAGTTCTTC
few	TRBV7-7	TRBJ2-7	TRBD1	CASSPGTGSYEQYF	TGTGCTAGCAGCCCCGGGACAGGGTCCTACGAGCAGTACTTC
-	TRBV29-1	TRBJ1-1	-	CSALGQTVNTEAFF	TGCAGCGCCCTTGGGCAGACCGTCAACACTGAAGCTTTCTTT
-	TRBV19	TRBJ2-1	-	CASSIYSGSYNEQFF	TGTGCCAGTAGTATTTACTCTGGCTCCTACAATGAGCAGTTCTTC
-	TRBV7-9	TRBJ2-7	-	CASSHTSYEQYF	TGTGCCAGCAGCCACACCTCCTACGAGCAGTACTTC
-	TRBV4-1	TRBJ2-7	-	CASSLTQGSYEQYF	TGCGCCAGCAGCCTGACACAGGGTTCCTACGAGCAGTACTTC
-	TRBV5-6	TRBJ2-3	TRBD2	CASSWPSLAGVTDTQYF	TGTGCCAGCAGCTGGCCGTCTCTAGCGGGGGTTACAGATACGCAGTATTTT
-	TRBV9	TRBJ2-7	-	CASSVEGEGYEQYF	TGTGCCAGCAGCGTAGAGGGGGAAGGCTACGAGCAGTACTTC
-	TRBV11-3	TRBJ2-5	-	CASSPRGWETQYF	TGTGCCAGCAGCCCGAGGGGGTGGGAGACCCAGTACTTC
few	TRBV9	TRBJ1-5	TRBD1	CASSTTGGHQPQHF	TGTGCCAGCAGCACTACAGGGGGCCATCAGCCCCAGCATTTT
-	TRBV21-1	TRBJ1-5	-	CASSKEPWPGNQPQHF	TGTGCCAGCAGCAAAGAGCCGTGGCCGGGGAATCAGCCCCAGCATTTT
-	TRBV7-9	TRBJ2-3	-	CASSLGADTQYF	TGTGCCAGCAGCTTAGGAGCAGATACGCAGTATTTT
-	TRBV4-1	TRBJ2-7	TRBD2	CASSQETSAIYEQYF	TGCGCCAGCAGCCAAGAGACTAGCGCAATCTACGAGCAGTACTTC
once	TRBV5-6	TRBJ2-1	-	CASSLRGTYNEQFF	TGTGCCAGCAGCCTCAGGGGTACCTACAATGAGCAGTTCTTC
-	TRBV19	TRBJ1-2	-	CASSIEAGTYGYTF	TGTGCCAGTAGTATAGAGGCGGGAACCTATGGCTACACCTTC
-	TRBV7-9	TRBJ2-3	-	CASSLVAQGGDTQYF	TGTGCCAGCAGCTTAGTTGCACAAGGAGGGGATACGCAGTATTTT
-	TRBV6-5	TRBJ2-1	TRBD2	CASSYLAGNNEQFF	TGTGCCAGCAGTTACCTAGCGGGGAACAATGAGCAGTTCTTC
-	TRBV6-7	TRBJ1-5	TRBD1	CASSYGGNWQGAVVNQPQHF	TGTGCCAGCAGTTACGGGGGGAATTGGCAGGGGGCGGTTGTCAATCAGCCCCAGCATTTT
-	TRBV10-3	TRBJ2-5	-	CATSEETQYF	TGTGCCACGTCAGAAGAGACCCAGTACTTC
-	TRBV19	TRBJ2-3	TRBD1	CASSIFWVGQGSTDTQYF	TGTGCCAGTAGTATATTTTGGGTAGGACAGGGAAGTACAGATACGCAGTATTTT
-	TRBV18	TRBJ2-3	-	CASADYSTDTQYF	TGTGCCAGCGCGGATTACTCCACAGATACGCAGTATTTT
-	TRBV13	TRBJ2-1	TRBD2	CASSSGTSGGGDEQFF	TGTGCCAGCAGCTCAGGGACTAGCGGGGGGGGTGATGAGCAGTTCTTC
-	TRBV9	TRBJ1-2	TRBD1	CASSTRRTGKDYGYTF	TGTGCCAGCAGCACTAGGAGGACAGGGAAGGACTATGGCTACACCTTC
-	TRBV19	TRBJ2-1	TRBD2	CASSITGLVVLNEQFF	TGTGCCAGTAGTATAACGGGACTAGTTGTCCTCAATGAGCAGTTCTTC
-	TRBV5-6	TRBJ1-4	-	CASSLAWRNSATNEKLFF	TGTGCCAGCAGCTTGGCCTGGCGGAATTCTGCAACTAATGAAAAACTGTTTTTT
-	TRBV5-4	TRBJ2-6	-	CASSLDRGHPSGANVLTF	TGTGCCAGCAGCTTGGACCGGGGTCACCCCTCTGGGGCCAACGTCCTGACTTTC
-	TRBV11-2	TRBJ2-3	-	CASSPSRTGSTDTQYF	TGTGCCAGCAGCCCGTCTCGGACTGGAAGCACAGATACGCAGTATTTT
-	TRBV5-4	TRBJ2-5	-	CASSLRGIGETQYF	TGTGCCAGCAGTCTCCGGGGTATTGGAGAGACCCAGTACTTC
-	TRBV9	TRBJ2-7	TRBD2	CASSVGLAGGPGGDEQYF	TGTGCCAGCAGCGTAGGACTAGCGGGGGGCCCCGGTGGAGACGAGCAGTACTTC
-	TRBV13	TRBJ2-1	TRBD2	CASSFGTSGGEMQFF	TGTGCCAGCAGCTTCGGGACTAGCGGGGGCGAAATGCAGTTCTTC
few	TRBV27	TRBJ1-1	-	CASSLSTVMNTEAFF	TGTGCCAGCAGTTTATCGACAGTCATGAACACTGAAGCTTTCTTT
-	TRBV7-6	TRBJ2-5	-	CASSPGNGGNQETQYF	TGTGCCAGCAGCCCCGGGAACGGGGGTAATCAAGAGACCCAGTACTTC
medium-sized	TRBV7-2	TRBJ2-3	-	CASSLVWAGTTDTQYF	TGTGCCAGCAGCTTAGTTTGGGCGGGGACCACAGATACGCAGTATTTT
-	TRBV7-9	TRBJ2-5	TRBD1	CASSLAQDRIKTQYF	TGTGCCAGCAGCTTAGCCCAGGACAGGATCAAGACCCAGTACTTC